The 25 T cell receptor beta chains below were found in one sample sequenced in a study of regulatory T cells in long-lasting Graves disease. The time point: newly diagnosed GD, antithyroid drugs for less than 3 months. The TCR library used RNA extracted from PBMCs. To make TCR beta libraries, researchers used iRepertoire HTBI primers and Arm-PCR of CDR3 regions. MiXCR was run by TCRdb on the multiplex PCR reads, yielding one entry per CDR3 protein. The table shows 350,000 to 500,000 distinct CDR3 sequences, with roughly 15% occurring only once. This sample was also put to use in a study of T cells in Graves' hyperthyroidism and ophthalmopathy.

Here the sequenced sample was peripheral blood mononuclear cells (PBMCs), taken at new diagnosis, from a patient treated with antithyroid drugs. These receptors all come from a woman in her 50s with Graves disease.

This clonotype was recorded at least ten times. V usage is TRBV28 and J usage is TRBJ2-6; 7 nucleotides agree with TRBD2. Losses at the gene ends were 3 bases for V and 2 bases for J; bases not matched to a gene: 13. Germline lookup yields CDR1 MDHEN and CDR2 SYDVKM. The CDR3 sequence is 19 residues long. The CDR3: CASSLRGGGDNPGANVLTF. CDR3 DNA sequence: TGTGCCAGCAGTTTGCGTGGGGGGGGTGACAATCCTGGGGCCAACGTCCTGACTTTC.

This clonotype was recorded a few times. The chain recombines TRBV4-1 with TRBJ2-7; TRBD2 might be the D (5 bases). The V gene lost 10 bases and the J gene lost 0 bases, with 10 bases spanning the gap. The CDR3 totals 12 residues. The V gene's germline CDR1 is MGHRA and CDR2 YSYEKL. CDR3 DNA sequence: TGCGCCAACCTGGACTGCTCCTACGAGCAGTACTTC. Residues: CANLDCSYEQYF.

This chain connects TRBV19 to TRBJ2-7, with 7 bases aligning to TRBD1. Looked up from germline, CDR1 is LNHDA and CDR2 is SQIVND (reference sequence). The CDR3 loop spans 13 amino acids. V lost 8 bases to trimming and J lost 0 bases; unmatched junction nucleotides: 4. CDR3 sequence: CASADRASYEQYF. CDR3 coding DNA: TGTGCCAGTGCCGACAGGGCCTCCTACGAGCAGTACTTC.

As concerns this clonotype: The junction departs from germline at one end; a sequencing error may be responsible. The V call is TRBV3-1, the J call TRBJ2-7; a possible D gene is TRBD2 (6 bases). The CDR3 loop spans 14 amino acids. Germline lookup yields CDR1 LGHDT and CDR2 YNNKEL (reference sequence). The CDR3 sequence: CASSPRDSLVEEYF. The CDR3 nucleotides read TGTGCCAGCAGCCCCCGGGACTCCCTTGTCGAGGAGTACTTC.

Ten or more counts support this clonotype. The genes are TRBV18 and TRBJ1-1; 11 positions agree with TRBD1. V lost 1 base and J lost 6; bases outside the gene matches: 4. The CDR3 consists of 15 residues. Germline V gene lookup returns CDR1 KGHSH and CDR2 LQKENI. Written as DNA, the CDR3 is TGTGCCAGCTCACCACGGGGACAGGGGGGTTCTGAAGCTTTCTTT. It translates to CASSPRGQGGSEAFF. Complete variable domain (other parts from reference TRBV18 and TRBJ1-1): NAGVMQNPRHLVRRRGQEARLRCSPMKGHSHVYWYRQLPEEGLKFMVYLQKENIIDESGMPKERFSAEFPKEGPSILRIQQVVRGDSAAYFCASSPRGQGGSEAFFGQGTRLTVV.

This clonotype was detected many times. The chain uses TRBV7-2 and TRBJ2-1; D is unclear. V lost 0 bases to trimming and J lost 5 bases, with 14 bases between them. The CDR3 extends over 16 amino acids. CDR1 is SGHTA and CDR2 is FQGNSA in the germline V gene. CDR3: CASSLAGLARDNEQFF. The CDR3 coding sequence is TGTGCCAGCAGCTTAGCCGGGTTAGCAAGGGACAATGAGCAGTTCTTC.

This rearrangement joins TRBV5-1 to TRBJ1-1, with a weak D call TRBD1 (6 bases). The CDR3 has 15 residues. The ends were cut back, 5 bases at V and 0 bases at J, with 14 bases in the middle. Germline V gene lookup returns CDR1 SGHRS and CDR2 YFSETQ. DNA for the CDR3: TGCGCCAGCAGTCCAGACAGGAATATGAACACTGAAGCTTTCTTT. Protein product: CASSPDRNMNTEAFF.

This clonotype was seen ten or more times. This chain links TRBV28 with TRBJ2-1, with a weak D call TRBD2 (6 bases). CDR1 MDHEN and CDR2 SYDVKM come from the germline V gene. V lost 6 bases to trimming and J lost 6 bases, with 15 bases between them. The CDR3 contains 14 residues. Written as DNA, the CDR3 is TGTGCCAGCAGCTCGGGACTTCCTCTCAATGAGCAGTTCTTC. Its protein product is CASSSGLPLNEQFF.

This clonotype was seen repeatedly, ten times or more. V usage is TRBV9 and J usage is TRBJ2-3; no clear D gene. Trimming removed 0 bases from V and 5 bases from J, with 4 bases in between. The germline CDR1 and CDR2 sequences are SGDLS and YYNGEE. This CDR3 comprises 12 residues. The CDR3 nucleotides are TGTGCCAGCAGCGTAGACCGAGATACGCAGTATTTT. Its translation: CASSVDRDTQYF.

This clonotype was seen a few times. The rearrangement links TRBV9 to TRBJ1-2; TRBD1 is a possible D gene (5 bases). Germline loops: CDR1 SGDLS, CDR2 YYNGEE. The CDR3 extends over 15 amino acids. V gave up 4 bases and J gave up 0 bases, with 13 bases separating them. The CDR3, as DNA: TGTGCCAGCAGCCCCCAAGGGGCACCTAACTATGGCTACACCTTC. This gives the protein CASSPQGAPNYGYTF.

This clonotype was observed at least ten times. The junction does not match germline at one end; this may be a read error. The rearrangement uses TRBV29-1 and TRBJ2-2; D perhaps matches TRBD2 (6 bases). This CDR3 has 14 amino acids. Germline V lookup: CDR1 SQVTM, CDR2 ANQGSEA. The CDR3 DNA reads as TGCAGCGTCGAAGGCAGGGAGGTCACCGGGGAGCTGTTTTTT. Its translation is CSVEGREVTGELFF.

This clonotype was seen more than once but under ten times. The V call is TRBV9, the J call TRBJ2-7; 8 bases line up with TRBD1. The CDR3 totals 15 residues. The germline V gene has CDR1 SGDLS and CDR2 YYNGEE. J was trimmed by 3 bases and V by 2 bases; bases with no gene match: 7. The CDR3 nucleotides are TGTGCCAGCAGCGTGGGTTCACAGGGGGGCTACGAGCAGTACTTC. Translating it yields CASSVGSQGGYEQYF. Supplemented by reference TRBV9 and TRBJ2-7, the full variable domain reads DSGVTQTPKHLITATGQRVTLRCSPRSGDLSVYWYQQSLDQGLQFLIQYYNGEERAKGNILERFSAQQFPDLHSELNLSSLELGDSALYFCASSVGSQGGYEQYFGPGTRLTVT.

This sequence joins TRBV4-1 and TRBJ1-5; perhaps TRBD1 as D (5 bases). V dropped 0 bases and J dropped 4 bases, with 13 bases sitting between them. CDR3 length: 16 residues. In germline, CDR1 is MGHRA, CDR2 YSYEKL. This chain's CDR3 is CASSQDGQGLNQPQHF. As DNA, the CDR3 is TGCGCCAGCAGCCAAGACGGGCAGGGCCTGAATCAGCCCCAGCATTTT.

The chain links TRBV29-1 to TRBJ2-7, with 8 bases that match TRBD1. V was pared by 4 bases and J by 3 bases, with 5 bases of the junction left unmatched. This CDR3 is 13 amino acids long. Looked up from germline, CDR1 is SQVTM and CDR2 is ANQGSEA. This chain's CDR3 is CSVGDRWSYEQYF. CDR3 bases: TGCAGCGTTGGGGACAGGTGGAGCTACGAGCAGTACTTC.

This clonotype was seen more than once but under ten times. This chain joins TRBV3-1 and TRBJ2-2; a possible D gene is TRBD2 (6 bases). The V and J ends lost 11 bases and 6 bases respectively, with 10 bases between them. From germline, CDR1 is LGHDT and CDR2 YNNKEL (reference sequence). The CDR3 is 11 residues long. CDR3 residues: CAAVAAGELFF. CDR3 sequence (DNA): TGTGCCGCCGTAGCGGCCGGGGAGCTGTTTTTT.

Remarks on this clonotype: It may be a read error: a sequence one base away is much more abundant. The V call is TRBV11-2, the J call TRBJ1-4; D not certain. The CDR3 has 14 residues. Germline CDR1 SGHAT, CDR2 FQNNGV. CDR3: CAGSLARAGRQLFF. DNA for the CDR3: TGTGCCGGCAGCTTAGCACGCGCTGGGCGACAACTGTTTTTT.

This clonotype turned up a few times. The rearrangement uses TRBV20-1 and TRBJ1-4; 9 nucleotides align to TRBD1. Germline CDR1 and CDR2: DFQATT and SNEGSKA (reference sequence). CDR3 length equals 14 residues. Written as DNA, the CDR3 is TGCAGCGCCATTGAGGGACAGGGTAATGAAAAACTGTTTTTT. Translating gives CSAIEGQGNEKLFF.

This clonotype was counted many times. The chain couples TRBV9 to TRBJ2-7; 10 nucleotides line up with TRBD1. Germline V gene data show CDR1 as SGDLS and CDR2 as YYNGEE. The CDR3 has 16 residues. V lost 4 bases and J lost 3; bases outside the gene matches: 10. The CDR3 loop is CASSPPSGTGVYEQYF. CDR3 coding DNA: TGTGCCAGCAGCCCACCCTCCGGGACAGGGGTCTACGAGCAGTACTTC. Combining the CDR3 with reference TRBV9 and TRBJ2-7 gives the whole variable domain DSGVTQTPKHLITATGQRVTLRCSPRSGDLSVYWYQQSLDQGLQFLIQYYNGEERAKGNILERFSAQQFPDLHSELNLSSLELGDSALYFCASSPPSGTGVYEQYFGPGTRLTVT.

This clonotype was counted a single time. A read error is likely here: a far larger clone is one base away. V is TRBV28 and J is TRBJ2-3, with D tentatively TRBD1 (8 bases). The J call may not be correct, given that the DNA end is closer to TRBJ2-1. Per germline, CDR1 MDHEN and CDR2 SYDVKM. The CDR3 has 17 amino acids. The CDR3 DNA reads TGTGCCAGCAGTTTTCGTTACAGGGGGAGAAGGGACTACGAGCAGTTCTTC. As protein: CASSFRYRGRRDYEQFF.

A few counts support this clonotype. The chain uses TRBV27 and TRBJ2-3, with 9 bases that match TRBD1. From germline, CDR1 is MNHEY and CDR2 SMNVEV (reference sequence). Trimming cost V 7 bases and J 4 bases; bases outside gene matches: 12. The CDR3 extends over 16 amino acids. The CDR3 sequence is CASNPRGTGYSDTQYF. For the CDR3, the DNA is TGTGCCAGCAATCCCCGCGGGACAGGGTATTCAGATACGCAGTATTTT.

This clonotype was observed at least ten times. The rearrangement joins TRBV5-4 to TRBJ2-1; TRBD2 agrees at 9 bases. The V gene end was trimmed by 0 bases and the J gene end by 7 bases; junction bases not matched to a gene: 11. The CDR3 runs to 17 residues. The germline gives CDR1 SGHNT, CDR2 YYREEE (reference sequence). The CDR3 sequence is CASSLAAGSGSWNEQFF. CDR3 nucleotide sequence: TGTGCCAGCAGCTTGGCCGCGGGTAGCGGGAGTTGGAATGAGCAGTTCTTC.

The CDR3 loop reads CASSPQAGDNEQFF. In nucleotides, the CDR3 is TGTGCCAGCAGCCCACAAGCGGGTGACAATGAGCAGTTCTTC. The chain is built from TRBV7-7 and TRBJ2-1; perhaps TRBD2 as D (6 bases). Trimming stripped 5 bases from V and 5 bases from J, with 13 bases between. CDR3 length: 14 residues. Germline V gives CDR1 SSHAT, CDR2 FNYEAQ (reference sequence).

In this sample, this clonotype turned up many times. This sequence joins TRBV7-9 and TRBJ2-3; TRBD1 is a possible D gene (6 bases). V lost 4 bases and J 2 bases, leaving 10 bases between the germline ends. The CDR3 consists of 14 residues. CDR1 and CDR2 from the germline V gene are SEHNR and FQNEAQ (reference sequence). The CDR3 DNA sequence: TGTGCCAGCAGCTCAAGACAGGCCACAGATACGCAGTATTTT. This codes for CASSSRQATDTQYF.

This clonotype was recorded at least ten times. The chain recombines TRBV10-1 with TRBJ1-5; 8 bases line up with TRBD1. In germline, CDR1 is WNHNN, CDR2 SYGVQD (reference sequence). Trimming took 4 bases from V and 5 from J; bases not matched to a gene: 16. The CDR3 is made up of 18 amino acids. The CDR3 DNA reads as TGCGCCAGCAGTGTACCGAAGGACAGGGCCAGGATCCATCAGCCCCAGCATTTT. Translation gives CASSVPKDRARIHQPQHF.

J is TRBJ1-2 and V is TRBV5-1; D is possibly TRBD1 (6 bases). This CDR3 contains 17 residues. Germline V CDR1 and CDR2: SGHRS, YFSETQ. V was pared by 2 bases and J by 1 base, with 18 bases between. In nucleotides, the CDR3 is TGCGCCAGCAGCTTTGCGACCCGGACAGAGGTTAACTATGGCTACACCTTC. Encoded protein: CASSFATRTEVNYGYTF. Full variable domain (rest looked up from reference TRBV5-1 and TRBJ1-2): KAGVTQTPRYLIKTRGQQVTLSCSPISGHRSVSWYQQTPGQGLQFLFEYFSETQRNKGNFPGRFSGRQFSNSRSEMNVSTLELGDSALYLCASSFATRTEVNYGYTFGSGTRLTVV.